The clone carrying this T cell receptor (beta chain) was seen a handful of times. The CDR3 is 14 residues long. The V and J ends lost 5 bases and 8 bases, in that order; junction bases with no gene match: 4. Germline CDR1 SGHVS, CDR2 FNYEAQ. These data originate in a study of blood T cell repertoires in COVID-19. The overall study: COVID-19 samples from acute and convalescent phases originated in the United States, Italy and Spain. T cells, B-cell-depleted T cells, or PBMCs supplied cDNA or gDNA.

Authors' data handling: Quantification of nucleated cells was approximated via reference gene primer amplification. Only in-frame clones appear in the TCRdb table, and some are missing; sequencing was by immunoSEQ multiplex PCR. The V and J calls and clone size are taken from that table; D and trimming were inferred from the DNA. The sample lists about 200,000 clones; roughly 85% were seen once. This clonotype was sampled from a woman of 80 years or more with acute or convalescent COVID-19. V gene TRBV7-6 combines with J gene TRBJ2-1; TRBD2 matches 12 bases. The sequenced material came from peripheral blood. The CDR3 DNA follows: TGTGCCAGCAGCCCACTAGCGGGAGGCGATGAGCAGTTCTTC. Protein product: CASSPLAGGDEQFF.